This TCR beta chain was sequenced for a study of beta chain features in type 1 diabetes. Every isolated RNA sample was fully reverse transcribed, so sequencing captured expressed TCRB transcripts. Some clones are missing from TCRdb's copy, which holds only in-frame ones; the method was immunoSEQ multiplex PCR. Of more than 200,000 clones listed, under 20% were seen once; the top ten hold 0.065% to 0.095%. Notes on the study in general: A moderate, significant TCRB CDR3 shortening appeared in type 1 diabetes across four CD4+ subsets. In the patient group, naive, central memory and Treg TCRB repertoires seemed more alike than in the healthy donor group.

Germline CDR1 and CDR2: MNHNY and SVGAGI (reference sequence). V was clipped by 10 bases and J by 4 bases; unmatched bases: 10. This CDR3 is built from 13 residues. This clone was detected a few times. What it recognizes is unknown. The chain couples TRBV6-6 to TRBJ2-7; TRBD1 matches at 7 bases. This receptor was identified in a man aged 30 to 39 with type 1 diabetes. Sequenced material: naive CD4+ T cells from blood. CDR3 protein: CATRQGSLYEQYF. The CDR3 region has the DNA TGTGCCACCAGACAGGGATCCCTGTACGAGCAGTACTTC.